What follows are 29 T cell receptor beta chains derived from one specimen sequenced in a study of blood T cell repertoires in COVID-19 (dated by TCRdb to about 2020). To prepare the library, the immunoSEQ multiplex PCR assay was applied. TCRdb obtained this table from immuneACCESS and retained in-frame rearrangements with V and J assigned. These tables miss some clones; where compared with another copy, unresolved V genes account for less than half of the shortfall, and the remainder is unexplained. The sample data list roughly 340,000 clones, and about 93% of these were observed just once. The top ten hold roughly 3.3% of the sample. The source material was peripheral blood. Every receptor here comes from a woman aged 18-29 years who had recovered from COVID-19.

This clone was seen more than once but under ten times. The chain carries TRBV5-6 and TRBJ1-2, with 9 nucleotides matching TRBD1. The CDR3 loop spans 19 amino acids. V shed 6 bases, J shed 0 bases, and the junction held 18 bases outside the gene matches. Germline V gene sequence: CDR1 SGHDT, CDR2 YYEEEE. CDR3 loop: CASNPLAGTGTATNYGYTF. The CDR3 coding sequence is TGTGCCAGCAATCCACTGGCCGGGACAGGGACTGCTACTAACTATGGCTACACCTTC.

The J gene is TRBJ2-7, the V gene TRBV15, with a weak D call TRBD2 (5 bases). The CDR3 sequence is 16 residues long. The germline CDR1 and CDR2 sequences are LNHNV and YYDKDF (reference sequence). Trimming cost V 1 base and J 0 bases, with 13 bases left between them. CDR3 loop: CATSRGAAESSYEQYV. CDR3 in DNA: TGTGCCACCAGCAGAGGAGCGGCAGAGAGCTCCTACGAGCAGTACGTC.

The chain couples TRBV11-2 to TRBJ1-1, with 7 nucleotides matching TRBD1. Germline V gives CDR1 SGHAT, CDR2 FQNNGV. CDR3 length: 18 amino acids. The junction had 13 bases not matched to a gene; V was cut back by 1 base and J by 2 bases. For the CDR3, the DNA is TGTGCCAGCAGCTTAGCTTTAGGCCAGGGGGAATTCAACACTGAAGCTTTCTTT. Translated, it gives CASSLALGQGEFNTEAFF.

The chain recombines TRBV11-2 with TRBJ2-1, with TRBD2 matching 11 bases. Germline CDR1 SGHAT, CDR2 FQNNGV. V trimming: 3 bases; J trimming: 5 bases; junction bases outside the gene matches: 3. CDR3 length equals 15 residues. The CDR3 nucleotides read TGTGCCAGCAGCTTTAGCGGGAGGGCCAACAATGAGCAGTTCTTC. Its translation is CASSFSGRANNEQFF.

V and J are TRBV5-1 and TRBJ1-2; no clear D gene. There are 15 residues in the CDR3. Between the trimmed V and J ends, which lost 0 bases and 3 bases, there was a span of 12 bases. Germline assignment: CDR1 SGHRS and CDR2 YFSETQ. The CDR3 here is CASSLAQSAYYGYTF. DNA for the CDR3: TGCGCCAGCAGCTTGGCTCAGAGCGCTTACTATGGCTACACCTTC.

This rearrangement joins TRBV4-3 to TRBJ1-2; 9 bases are shared with TRBD1. In germline, CDR1 is LGHNA, CDR2 YSLEER. The ends lost 0 bases at V and 10 bases at J; junction bases unmatched: 6. CDR3 length: 14 amino acids. As DNA, the CDR3 is TGCGCCAGCAGCCAAGATAACAGGGGGCTAGTCTACACCTTC. Amino acids: CASSQDNRGLVYTF.

The chain links TRBV19 to TRBJ1-4; 8 nucleotides match TRBD1. V trimming: 6 bases; J trimming: 1 base; junction bases outside the gene matches: 4. In germline, CDR1 is LNHDA, CDR2 SQIVND (reference sequence). This CDR3 spans 15 amino acids. CDR3 coding DNA: TGTGCCAGTAGGGACAGGGAGGGAACTAATGAAAAACTGTTTTTT. This codes for CASRDREGTNEKLFF.

J is TRBJ1-5 and V is TRBV28, with D possibly being TRBD1 (5 bases). The CDR3 sequence is 16 residues long. V gave up 8 bases and J gave up 1 base, with 18 bases separating them. The V gene's germline CDR1 is MDHEN and CDR2 SYDVKM. The CDR3 nucleotides read TGTGCCAGCCGCCCCCGACGGGGGTTAAGCAATCAGCCCCAGCATTTT. Protein sequence: CASRPRRGLSNQPQHF.

CDR3 in DNA: TGTGCCAGCAGCCTCACTAGCACCTACGAGCAGTACGTC. It specifies CASSLTSTYEQYV. The chain joins TRBV6-5 to TRBJ2-7; tentative D call: TRBD2 (6 bases). Germline CDR1 MNHEY, CDR2 SVGAGI. Trimming cost V 6 bases and J 2 bases, with 11 bases left between them. The CDR3 loop spans 13 amino acids.

This clone was detected only once. The gene calls are TRBV4-3 and TRBJ2-7; D gene uncertain. Between the trimmed V and J ends, which lost 2 bases and 0 bases, there was a span of 8 bases. Germline V gene sequence: CDR1 LGHNA, CDR2 YSLEER. This CDR3 has 14 residues. CDR3 bases: TGCGCCAGCAGCCAATCCCCCCACTCCTACGAGCAGTACGTC. Its translation is CASSQSPHSYEQYV.

This clone was recorded a few times. The chain is built from TRBV19 and TRBJ2-1; TRBD1 matches 7 bases. This CDR3 is built from 15 residues. The junction had 12 bases not matched to a gene; V was cut back by 1 base and J by 12 bases. The V gene's germline CDR1 is LNHDA and CDR2 SQIVND (reference sequence). The CDR3 is CASSIGTGPDQRQFF. The CDR3 nucleotides read TGTGCCAGTAGTATAGGGACAGGTCCCGATCAACGGCAGTTCTTC.

The chain links TRBV7-2 to TRBJ2-1; TRBD1 is a possible D gene (5 bases). The CDR3 covers 16 residues. V was pared by 4 bases and J by 0 bases, with 13 bases between. Germline CDR1 and CDR2: SGHTA and FQGNSA. In DNA, the CDR3 is TGTGCCAGCAGCTGGGGCGCGGTTCGCTCCTACAATGAGCAGTTCTTC. Its translation: CASSWGAVRSYNEQFF.

V and J are TRBV7-9 and TRBJ2-1; perhaps TRBD2 as D (6 bases). Between the trimmed V and J ends, which lost 4 bases and 3 bases, there was a span of 13 bases. This CDR3 comprises 15 residues. Germline V CDR1 and CDR2: SEHNR, FQNEAQ (reference sequence). Here the CDR3 reads CASSSGRRVYNEQFF. The CDR3 region has the DNA TGTGCCAGCAGCTCGGGGCGGAGGGTCTACAATGAGCAGTTCTTC.

The V call is TRBV24-1, the J call TRBJ1-1; TRBD1 aligns across 8 bases. The CDR3 totals 16 residues. Germline CDR1 is KGHDR and CDR2 is SFDVKD. V trimming: 3 bases; J trimming: 3 bases; junction bases outside the gene matches: 8. The CDR3 DNA is TGTGCCACCAGTGATCCAAGACAGGGGAGGGACACTGAAGCTTTCTTT. It yields the protein CATSDPRQGRDTEAFF.

CDR3 protein: CASSIAGYGNQPQHF. CDR3 DNA: TGTGCCAGTAGTATAGCAGGGTATGGCAATCAGCCCCAGCATTTT. The V gene is TRBV19, the J gene TRBJ1-5; D is perhaps TRBD1 (5 bases). This CDR3 has 15 amino acids. Trimming pared 1 base from V and 2 bases from J, leaving 9 bases between. From germline, CDR1 is LNHDA and CDR2 SQIVND (reference sequence). Filled out from reference TRBV19 and TRBJ1-5, the complete variable domain reads DGGITQSPKYLFRKEGQNVTLSCEQNLNHDAMYWYRQDPGQGLRLIYYSQIVNDFQKGDIAEGYSVSREKKESFPLTVTSAQKNPTAFYLCASSIAGYGNQPQHFGDGTRLSIL.

DNA for the CDR3: TGTGCCAGCAGCCTAGAAATGACCGGGACAGGGAACACTGAAGCTTTCTTT. Translated, it gives CASSLEMTGTGNTEAFF. The chain employs TRBV7-2 and TRBJ1-1; 8 nucleotides line up with TRBD1. The germline CDR1 and CDR2 sequences are SGHTA and FQGNSA. CDR3 length: 17 amino acids. V was clipped by 5 bases and J by 1 base; unmatched bases: 12.

V is TRBV7-2 and J is TRBJ1-2; weak D call: TRBD1 (5 bases). This CDR3 is built from 15 residues. Germline V gene data show CDR1 as SGHTA and CDR2 as FQGNSA. V was shortened by 0 bases and J by 3 bases, with 11 bases between the two germline ends. This CDR3 reads CASSLAAGPHYGYTF. The DNA of the CDR3 is TGTGCCAGCAGCTTAGCAGCAGGGCCCCACTATGGCTACACCTTC.

V gene TRBV27 combines with J gene TRBJ1-5; D possibly corresponds to TRBD1 (5 bases). The CDR3 is 15 amino acids. Per the germline V gene, CDR1 is MNHEY and CDR2 is SMNVEV (reference sequence). V lost 3 bases and J 2 bases, leaving 11 bases between the germline ends. The CDR3: CASSFGGVGNQPQHF. The CDR3 nucleotides are TGTGCCAGCAGTTTTGGGGGGGTTGGCAATCAGCCCCAGCATTTT.

V is TRBV7-9 and J is TRBJ2-2; D is uncertain. The V end was cut by 5 bases, the J end by 4 bases, with 11 bases between. The CDR3 has 14 residues. Germline V CDR1 and CDR2: SEHNR, FQNEAQ (reference sequence). This CDR3 reads CASSPHAGTGELFF. The DNA for the CDR3 is TGTGCCAGCAGCCCCCACGCCGGCACCGGGGAGCTGTTTTTT. Full variable domain (outside the CDR3, taken from reference TRBV7-9 and TRBJ2-2): DTGVSQNPRHKITKRGQNVTFRCDPISEHNRLYWYRQTLGQGPEFLTYFQNEAQLEKSRLLSDRFSAERPKGSFSTLEIQRTEQGDSAMYLCASSPHAGTGELFFGEGSRLTVL.

The rearrangement uses TRBV2 and TRBJ1-4, with D hard to call. The CDR3 spans 13 residues. The germline V gene has CDR1 SNHLY and CDR2 FYNNEI. Trimming shortened V by 6 bases and J by 10 bases, and 15 bases separated the two germline ends. CDR3 DNA sequence: TGTGCCAGCAGGTGGGCAGCTCATGCAAAACTGTTTTTT. Protein: CASRWAAHAKLFF.

This chain joins TRBV19 and TRBJ2-3, with 7 bases fitting TRBD2. J was trimmed by 3 bases and V by 7 bases; bases with no gene match: 10. From germline, CDR1 is LNHDA and CDR2 SQIVND (reference sequence). The CDR3 extends over 15 amino acids. CDR3 region: CASIGGEGETDTQYF. CDR3 bases: TGTGCCAGTATTGGAGGGGAGGGTGAGACAGATACGCAGTATTTT.

J is TRBJ2-2 and V is TRBV19; D not resolved. CDR3 size: 17 residues. Germline lookup yields CDR1 LNHDA and CDR2 SQIVND (reference sequence). The V end was cut by 0 bases, the J end by 4 bases, with 15 bases between. CDR3 sequence (DNA): TGTGCCAGTAGTATAGATGGCCTAGGAGAAACCACCGGGGAGCTGTTTTTT. Its translation: CASSIDGLGETTGELFF.

The J gene is TRBJ1-2, the V gene TRBV4-3; D not certain. V lost 1 base and J lost 2, with 8 bases in between. Germline-derived CDR1 and CDR2 are LGHNA and YSLEER. This CDR3 region has 14 residues. The CDR3 is CASSQAGRNYGYTF. CDR3 sequence (DNA): TGCGCCAGCAGCCAAGCCGGCAGGAACTATGGCTACACCTTC.

The V gene is TRBV11-2, the J gene TRBJ2-1, with D possibly TRBD2 on 5 matching bases. Germline CDR1 SGHAT, CDR2 FQNNGV. The ends were cut back, 3 bases at V and 6 bases at J, with 9 bases in the middle. The CDR3 covers 13 residues. CDR3 DNA: TGTGCCAGCAGCTTCCGGGGTCCCAATGAGCAGTTCTTC. Protein sequence: CASSFRGPNEQFF.

The chain couples TRBV5-8 to TRBJ1-4; D unresolved. Per the germline V gene, CDR1 is SGHTS and CDR2 is YDEGEE. V was shortened by 4 bases and J by 8 bases, with 6 bases between the two germline ends. This CDR3 is built from 11 residues. The CDR3 loop is CASSVIEKLFF. The CDR3 DNA reads as TGTGCCAGCAGCGTCATCGAAAAACTGTTTTTT.

The V call is TRBV7-2, the J call TRBJ1-5; 7 nucleotides align to TRBD1. Germline CDR1 is SGHTA and CDR2 is FQGNSA. The CDR3 totals 13 residues. The V gene end was trimmed by 5 bases and the J gene end by 6 bases; junction bases not matched to a gene: 4. This CDR3 is CASSPQGVQPQHF. The CDR3 region has the DNA TGTGCCAGCAGCCCGCAGGGGGTTCAGCCCCAGCATTTT. The complete variable domain, with remaining parts taken from reference TRBV7-2 and TRBJ1-5, reads GAGVSQSPSNKVTEKGKDVELRCDPISGHTALYWYRQSLGQGLEFLIYFQGNSAPDKSGLPSDRFSAERTGGSVSTLTIQRTQQEDSAVYLCASSPQGVQPQHFGDGTRLSIL.

The chain combines TRBV24-1 with TRBJ2-7; no definite D call. This CDR3 is 16 amino acids long. Germline CDR1 and CDR2: KGHDR and SFDVKD. Trimming left V 9 bases short and J 3 bases short, with 23 bases between. CDR3 sequence: CATVPDPWQTYYEQYV. The CDR3 DNA reads as TGTGCCACCGTCCCAGACCCCTGGCAGACTTACTACGAGCAGTACGTC.

V is TRBV7-6 and J is TRBJ2-1; weak D call: TRBD2 (5 bases). Looked up from germline, CDR1 is SGHVS and CDR2 is FNYEAQ. This CDR3 region has 14 residues. Trimming shortened V by 7 bases and J by 6 bases, and 16 bases separated the two germline ends. In DNA form, the CDR3 reads TGTGCCAGCACCCCCCCCGGGATGGCCAATGAGCAGTTCTTC. Its protein product is CASTPPGMANEQFF. Drawing the rest from reference TRBV7-6 and TRBJ2-1, the complete variable domain is GAGVSQSPRYKVTKRGQDVALRCDPISGHVSLYWYRQALGQGPEFLTYFNYEAQQDKSGLPNDRFSAERPEGSISTLTIQRTEQRDSAMYRCASTPPGMANEQFFGPGTRLTVL.

A few counts support this clone. The DNA for the CDR3 is TGTGCCAGCAGTCTAGGAATGGAGAACACTGAAGCTTTCTTT. Its translation is CASSLGMENTEAFF. V and J are TRBV14 and TRBJ1-1, with unresolved D. The germline V gene has CDR1 SGHDN and CDR2 FVKESK. The CDR3 is made up of 14 amino acids. V lost 6 bases, J lost 1 base, and 12 bases lay in between.